This T cell receptor beta chain was documented in a study of cytomegalovirus exposure and HLA in healthy donors. CDR1 and CDR2 (germline): LNHDA, SQIVND (reference sequence). The CDR3 runs to 17 residues. Germline trimming cut 7 bases from V and 3 bases from J; bases unmatched to any gene: 8. Points on this clone: What it binds is not known.

Primers included in the PCR were 60 Vbeta and 13 Jbeta primers. Libraries were prepared by immunoSEQ multiplex PCR; TCRdb keeps only in-frame clonotypes and omits some of them. The repertoire holds 150,000 to 200,000 clones, with 84% as singletons. Study-wide points: Another analysis was done later, and it associated around 15,000 TCR beta sequences with HLA alleles at 0.05 false discovery rate. The records held CMV serostatus as the only immune exposure information. In a later analysis, most CMV-associated TCR beta chains appeared HLA-restricted.

The source of this sequence is a boy aged 2-9 years in good health and CMV-seronegative. V is TRBV19 and J is TRBJ2-6; 11 nucleotides align to TRBD2. The specimen was PBMCs. Here the CDR3 reads CASKGIAGGLGANVLTF. The CDR3 DNA reads as TGTGCCAGTAAGGGGATAGCGGGAGGGCTTGGGGCCAACGTCCTGACTTTC.